A single sample gave rise to the 31 T cell receptor beta chains below, sequenced in a study of vaccination effects on CD4 cells after COVID-19. Having been cultured for 9 to 11 days, the cells underwent CD4+ T cell isolation. It was two doses of either the BNT162b2 or mRNA-1273 vaccine that participants received. Antigens of these TCRs are unknown. Measured with immunoSEQ multiplex PCR; TCRdb has only the in-frame clones, and not every one. The sample includes more than 55,000 clones, just under 80% of them seen just once. The starting material was CD4+ T cells from PBMCs cultured without peptide, obtained after COVID-19 vaccination. The receptors were sampled from a human donor who received a COVID-19 vaccine.

The rearrangement uses TRBV7-2 and TRBJ2-5; D is perhaps TRBD1 (7 bases). Germline values: CDR1 SGHTA, CDR2 FQGNSA. The V and J ends lost 6 bases and 4 bases respectively, with 15 bases between them. The CDR3 loop spans 14 amino acids. CDR3 nucleotide sequence: TGTGCCAGCAGGCCAGGGGGAGGTATAGAGACCCAGTACTTC. Amino acid sequence: CASRPGGGIETQYF.

The V and J genes are TRBV30 and TRBJ1-5; weak D call: TRBD1 (5 bases). Looked up from germline, CDR1 is GTSNPN and CDR2 is SVGIG (reference sequence). V was shortened by 2 bases and J by 4 bases, with 18 bases between the two germline ends. This CDR3 is built from 16 residues. CDR3 DNA sequence: TGTGCCTGGAGTACGAGGGGAGTGTTAGGAAATCAGCCCCAGCATTTT. This sequence encodes CAWSTRGVLGNQPQHF.

The chain recombines TRBV3-1 (or the pseudogene TRBV3-2) with TRBJ2-7, with D uncertain. The CDR3 length is 11 residues. Germline V CDR1 and CDR2: LGHDT, YNNKEL (reference sequence). The V and J ends lost 2 bases and 1 base respectively, with 0 bases between them. The CDR3 sequence is CASSQSYEQYF. The CDR3 DNA follows: TGTGCCAGCAGCCAATCCTACGAGCAGTACTTC.

V is TRBV5-5 and J is TRBJ1-2; TRBD1 is a possible D gene (5 bases). The CDR3 covers 16 residues. V was clipped by 0 bases and J by 5 bases, with 17 bases between them. In germline, CDR1 is SGHKS, CDR2 YYEKEE (reference sequence). CDR3 sequence (DNA): TGTGCCAGCAGCTTGGGCTCGCCGGGGGTGGGTTATGGCTACACCTTC. Translation: CASSLGSPGVGYGYTF.

This chain joins TRBV4-3 and TRBJ1-1; the match to TRBD1 covers 8 bases. The CDR3 is 15 residues long. The germline gives CDR1 LGHNA, CDR2 YSLEER. V lost 4 bases, J lost 5 bases, and 9 bases stayed unmatched. The CDR3 reads CASSRRGTGRTEAFF. CDR3 in DNA: TGCGCCAGCAGCCGACGGGGGACAGGAAGGACTGAAGCTTTCTTT.

The chain has TRBV15 and TRBJ2-7; D uncertain. The V end lost 1 base, the J end lost 5 bases, and 12 bases lay between the germline ends. Germline V CDR1 and CDR2: LNHNV, YYDKDF (reference sequence). The CDR3 consists of 14 residues. The CDR3 region has the DNA TGTGCCACCAGCAGAGGAGGAATGCCTGACGAGCAGTACTTC. This codes for CATSRGGMPDEQYF.

CDR3 bases: TGCAGCGTTGACGAGTGGGACGATACGCAGTATTTT. This codes for CSVDEWDDTQYF. V is TRBV29-1 and J is TRBJ2-3; D is possibly TRBD1 or TRBD2 (5 bases each). CDR1 and CDR2 (germline): SQVTM, ANQGSEA. The CDR3 is 12 amino acids. Trimming pared 3 bases from V and 6 bases from J, leaving 10 bases between.

This clone was seen just once. The gene calls are TRBV6-5 and TRBJ2-7; D is unresolved. The CDR3 sequence is 15 residues long. CDR1 and CDR2 (germline): MNHEY, SVGAGI. Trimming took 6 bases from V and 5 from J, leaving 20 bases between them. The CDR3 bases are TGTGCCAGCAGACCTGGAGCGTTCATGTGGGACGAGCAGTACTTC. Translation: CASRPGAFMWDEQYF.

The rearrangement uses TRBV4-1 and TRBJ1-1; D remains unclear. V lost 0 bases and J 8 bases, leaving 13 bases between the germline ends. Germline V CDR1 and CDR2: MGHRA, YSYEKL. The CDR3 runs to 14 residues. CDR3 amino acids: CASSQEIFAVEAFF. CDR3 sequence (DNA): TGCGCCAGCAGCCAAGAGATTTTTGCAGTGGAAGCTTTCTTT.

CDR3 bases: TGTGCTAGTGGTTCTACGGGACAGGGGCTACCCTACGAGCAGTACTTC. This sequence encodes CASGSTGQGLPYEQYF. The chain recombines TRBV12-5 with TRBJ2-7; TRBD1 matches 10 bases. The germline V gene has CDR1 LGHNT and CDR2 FRNRAP. There are 16 residues in the CDR3. V dropped 4 bases and J dropped 2; count of bases not matched to a gene: 8.

This chain links TRBV19 with TRBJ2-3, with a weak D call TRBD1 (6 bases). Trimming shortened V by 4 bases and J by 3 bases, and 14 bases separated the two germline ends. The CDR3 contains 15 residues. Germline V CDR1 and CDR2: LNHDA, SQIVND (reference sequence). CDR3 nucleotide sequence: TGTGCCAGTAGTAAAGACAGGTCCCGGACAGATACGCAGTATTTT. Protein: CASSKDRSRTDTQYF.

The chain carries TRBV10-3 and TRBJ1-1; tentative D call: TRBD1 (6 bases). V was clipped by 2 bases and J by 6 bases, with 13 bases between them. Germline loops: CDR1 ENHRY, CDR2 SYGVKD. This CDR3 is built from 14 residues. The CDR3 is CAISETLQGPEAFF. CDR3 sequence (DNA): TGTGCCATCAGTGAGACTTTACAGGGACCTGAAGCTTTCTTT.

The rearrangement links TRBV4-2 to TRBJ2-2; D not certain. The CDR3 is 16 amino acids. V lost 0 bases, J lost 0 bases, and 8 bases lay in between. CDR1 and CDR2 (germline): LGHNA, YNFKEQ. The CDR3 is CASSQDRTSNTGELFF. In DNA, the CDR3 is TGTGCCAGCAGCCAAGACCGAACTTCGAACACCGGGGAGCTGTTTTTT.

The chain couples TRBV7-9 to TRBJ2-5; 8 positions agree with TRBD2. Trimming at V came to 1 base and at J to 2 bases, leaving 6 bases not matched to a gene. The CDR3 runs to 16 residues. Looked up from germline, CDR1 is SEHNR and CDR2 is FQNEAQ (reference sequence). The CDR3 sequence: CASSLEVAGLQETQYF. The CDR3 nucleotides are TGTGCCAGCAGCTTAGAGGTAGCGGGGTTACAAGAGACCCAGTACTTC.

A few counts support this clone. The chain carries TRBV2 and TRBJ1-6; D not resolved. Deletions cut 6 bases from V and 8 bases from J, with 11 bases between. Germline assignment: CDR1 SNHLY and CDR2 FYNNEI. The length of the CDR3 is 13 residues. The CDR3 region is CASRGFLDSPLHF. The CDR3 DNA sequence: TGTGCCAGCAGGGGGTTTCTGGATTCACCCCTCCACTTT.

The gene calls are TRBV10-3 and TRBJ2-1; the match to TRBD1 covers 7 bases. This CDR3 comprises 12 residues. The germline CDR1 and CDR2 sequences are ENHRY and SYGVKD. V lost 11 bases to trimming and J lost 9 bases; unmatched junction nucleotides: 10. CDR3 DNA sequence: TGTGCCGCCGGGACAGTGGATGGTGAGCAGTTCTTC. It specifies CAAGTVDGEQFF.

This clone was counted once. The chain carries TRBV7-2 and TRBJ2-1; the match to TRBD2 covers 14 bases. The CDR3 extends over 15 amino acids. Germline V gene sequence: CDR1 SGHTA, CDR2 FQGNSA. J lost 5 bases, V lost 4 bases, and 1 base had no gene match. The CDR3 loop reads CASSSGLAGDNEQFF. As DNA, the CDR3 is TGTGCCAGCAGCTCGGGACTAGCGGGAGACAATGAGCAGTTCTTC.

The chain joins TRBV29-1 to TRBJ1-1, with 8 nucleotides matching TRBD1. This CDR3 comprises 14 residues. The junction had 9 bases not matched to a gene; V was cut back by 5 bases and J by 4 bases. Germline CDR1 and CDR2: SQVTM and ANQGSEA. The CDR3 loop reads CSVRQGAVGTEAFF. CDR3 nucleotides: TGCAGCGTTAGGCAGGGGGCTGTCGGCACTGAAGCTTTCTTT. Based on the CDR3 plus reference TRBV29-1 and TRBJ1-1, the full variable domain is SAVISQKPSRDICQRGTSLTIQCQVDSQVTMMFWYRQQPGQSLTLIATANQGSEATYESGFVIDKFPISRPNLTFSTLTVSNMSPEDSSIYLCSVRQGAVGTEAFFGQGTRLTVV.

V is TRBV30 and J is TRBJ1-5; maybe TRBD1 (5 bases). V was clipped by 2 bases and J by 7 bases, with 12 bases between them. From germline, CDR1 is GTSNPN and CDR2 SVGIG (reference sequence). This CDR3 is built from 13 residues. In DNA, the CDR3 is TGTGCCTGGAGTCGGCAGGGCGGCCAGCCCCAGCATTTT. Translation: CAWSRQGGQPQHF.

The J gene is TRBJ1-6, the V gene TRBV2; D is perhaps TRBD1 (5 bases). Trimming stripped 1 base from V and 6 bases from J, with 10 bases between. Germline-derived CDR1 and CDR2 are SNHLY and FYNNEI. The length of the CDR3 is 15 residues. The CDR3 nucleotides are TGTGCCAGCAGTGAAGGAGGCAGGGTTAATTCACCCCTCCACTTT. The encoded protein is CASSEGGRVNSPLHF.

This sequence joins TRBV4-1 and TRBJ1-1, with unresolved D. The CDR3 sequence is 13 residues long. V was clipped by 0 bases and J by 5 bases, with 7 bases between them. CDR1 and CDR2 from the germline V gene are MGHRA and YSYEKL. The CDR3 DNA sequence: TGCGCCAGCAGCCAAGACATGCGAACTGAAGCTTTCTTT. Translating gives CASSQDMRTEAFF.

V is TRBV19 and J is TRBJ1-4, with 10 nucleotides matching TRBD1. The CDR3 sequence is 15 residues long. Looked up from germline, CDR1 is LNHDA and CDR2 is SQIVND (reference sequence). Trimming took 6 bases from V and 8 from J; bases not matched to a gene: 9. CDR3 region: CASSRQGAGGEKLFF. In DNA form, the CDR3 reads TGTGCCAGTAGCCGACAGGGGGCAGGAGGGGAAAAACTGTTTTTT.

This clone was seen a single time. V is TRBV20-1 and J is TRBJ2-2; D is ambiguous. Germline V gene data show CDR1 as DFQATT and CDR2 as SNEGSKA (reference sequence). Trimming cost V 3 bases and J 1 base, with 9 bases left between them. This CDR3 contains 14 residues. CDR3 protein: CSASPYQNTGELFF. DNA for the CDR3: TGCAGTGCTAGTCCCTACCAGAACACCGGGGAGCTGTTTTTT.

This clone was seen a handful of times. The chain uses TRBV5-4 and TRBJ1-1; a weak D match, TRBD1 (6 bases). Germline V gene sequence: CDR1 SGHNT, CDR2 YYREEE (reference sequence). The CDR3 extends over 13 amino acids. V shed 1 base and J shed 6 bases, with 10 bases lying between them. CDR3 residues: CASSLQGMAEAFF. The CDR3 DNA reads TGTGCCAGCAGCTTGCAGGGGATGGCTGAAGCTTTCTTT.

This chain joins TRBV27 and TRBJ1-1, with D possibly being TRBD1 (6 bases). CDR1 and CDR2 from the germline V gene are MNHEY and SMNVEV (reference sequence). The CDR3 totals 14 residues. V lost 5 bases and J lost 1, with 11 bases in between. Written as DNA, the CDR3 is TGTGCCAGCAGTCCCTTACAGGGGAACACTGAAGCTTTCTTT. Translation gives CASSPLQGNTEAFF.

A few counts support this clone. V usage is TRBV4-1 and J usage is TRBJ1-4; D unclear. The CDR3 is 17 amino acids. Germline CDR1 and CDR2: MGHRA and YSYEKL. V shed 2 bases and J shed 7 bases, with 20 bases lying between them. This CDR3 reads CASSQYYPPGSREKLFF. CDR3 nucleotides: TGCGCCAGCAGCCAATACTATCCGCCGGGCTCGCGTGAAAAACTGTTTTTT.

Points on this clone: A junction end diverges from the germline sequence, so it may reflect a read error. This chain joins TRBV6-1 and TRBJ1-6; the D gene is possibly TRBD1 (6 bases). This CDR3 is 13 amino acids long. Germline CDR1 reads MNHNS; CDR2 reads SASEGT. CDR3 sequence reads: CASSEDRRAPFHF. DNA of the CDR3: TGTGCCAGCAGTGAGGACAGAAGGGCACCCTTCCACTTT.

V is TRBV14 and J is TRBJ1-4; the D gene is possibly TRBD1 (6 bases). Deletions cut 8 bases from V and 14 bases from J, with 21 bases between. The CDR3 is 13 amino acids. CDR1 SGHDN and CDR2 FVKESK come from the germline V gene. CDR3 coding DNA: TGTGCCAGCCAGGACAACGGGACAAAGAGGCTGTTTTTT. Amino acids: CASQDNGTKRLFF.

The chain is built from TRBV5-4 and TRBJ2-2; a weak D match, TRBD1 (5 bases). Between the trimmed V and J ends, which lost 0 bases and 5 bases, there was a span of 14 bases. Germline lookup yields CDR1 SGHNT and CDR2 YYREEE (reference sequence). The CDR3 totals 16 residues. The CDR3 bases are TGTGCCAGCAGCTTGGGTGCCCCAGGGCAAACCGGGGAGCTGTTTTTT. Translated: CASSLGAPGQTGELFF.

The rearrangement joins TRBV7-9 to TRBJ1-5; no reliable D call. The CDR3 extends over 12 amino acids. CDR1 and CDR2 from the germline V gene are SEHNR and FQNEAQ (reference sequence). With 2 bases removed from V and 6 bases from J, the gap between germline ends came to 5 bases. In DNA form, the CDR3 reads TGTGCCAGCAGCTTATCGAGTCAGCCCCAGCATTTT. It encodes CASSLSSQPQHF.

The V call is TRBV5-1, the J call TRBJ1-1; a possible D gene is TRBD1 (6 bases). The ends were cut back, 4 bases at V and 1 base at J, with 14 bases in the middle. The CDR3 loop spans 15 amino acids. Germline loops: CDR1 SGHRS, CDR2 YFSETQ. The CDR3: CASSALQGRNTEAFF. CDR3 nucleotides: TGCGCCAGCAGCGCATTACAGGGTCGGAACACTGAAGCTTTCTTT.